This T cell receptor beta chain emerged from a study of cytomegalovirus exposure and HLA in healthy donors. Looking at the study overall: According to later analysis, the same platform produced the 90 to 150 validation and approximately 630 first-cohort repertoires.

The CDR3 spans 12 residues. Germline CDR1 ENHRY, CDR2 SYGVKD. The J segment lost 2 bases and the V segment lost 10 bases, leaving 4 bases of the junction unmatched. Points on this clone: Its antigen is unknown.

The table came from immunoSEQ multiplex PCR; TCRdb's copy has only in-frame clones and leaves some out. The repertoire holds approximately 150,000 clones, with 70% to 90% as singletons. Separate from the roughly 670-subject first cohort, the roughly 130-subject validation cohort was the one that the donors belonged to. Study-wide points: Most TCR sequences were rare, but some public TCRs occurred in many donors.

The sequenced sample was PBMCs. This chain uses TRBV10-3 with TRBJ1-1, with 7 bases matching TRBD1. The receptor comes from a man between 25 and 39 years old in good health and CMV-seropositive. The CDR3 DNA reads TGTGCCACCGGGACAGTCAACACTGAAGCTTTCTTT. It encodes CATGTVNTEAFF.